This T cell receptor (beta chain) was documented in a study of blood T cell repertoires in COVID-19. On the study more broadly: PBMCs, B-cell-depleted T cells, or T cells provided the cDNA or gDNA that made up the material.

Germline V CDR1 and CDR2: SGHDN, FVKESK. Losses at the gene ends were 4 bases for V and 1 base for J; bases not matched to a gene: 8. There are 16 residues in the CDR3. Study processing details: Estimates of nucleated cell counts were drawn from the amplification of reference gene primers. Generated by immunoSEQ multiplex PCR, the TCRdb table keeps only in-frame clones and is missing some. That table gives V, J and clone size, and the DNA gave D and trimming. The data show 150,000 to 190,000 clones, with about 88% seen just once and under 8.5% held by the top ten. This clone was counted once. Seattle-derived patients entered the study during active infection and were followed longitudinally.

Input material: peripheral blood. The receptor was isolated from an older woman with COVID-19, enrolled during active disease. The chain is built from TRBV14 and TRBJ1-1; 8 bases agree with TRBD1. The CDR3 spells CASSPRGTGGNTEAFF. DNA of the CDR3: TGTGCCAGCAGCCCAAGAGGGACAGGAGGGAACACTGAAGCTTTCTTT.